One sample yielded the 6 T cell receptor beta chains listed below, sequenced in a study of T cell clones after liver transplantation. Sequencing used immunoSEQ multiplex PCR; TCRdb keeps in-frame clones, though not all of them. This sample has some 15,000 clones, with 80% to 95% found just once. Sequencing used CD8+ T cells from blood, obtained before liver transplant. The receptors were gathered from a human donor who received a liver transplant.

This chain links TRBV7-8 with TRBJ2-5; 7 bases agree with TRBD1. Losses at the gene ends were 6 bases for V and 3 bases for J; bases not matched to a gene: 4. The CDR3 consists of 13 residues. Looked up from germline, CDR1 is SGHVS and CDR2 is FQNEAQ. The CDR3 spells CASRRDSEETQYF. For the CDR3, the DNA is TGTGCCAGCAGGAGGGACAGCGAAGAGACCCAGTACTTC.

The V gene is TRBV9, the J gene TRBJ1-1; no firm D call. V gave up 0 bases and J gave up 2 bases, with 23 bases separating them. The CDR3 spans 19 residues. Germline V gives CDR1 SGDLS, CDR2 YYNGEE. The CDR3 coding sequence is TGTGCCAGCAGCGTAGCCCCCCCATCGGACCGCCTGGAAAACACTGAAGCTTTCTTT. Protein product: CASSVAPPSDRLENTEAFF.

V gene TRBV28 combines with J gene TRBJ2-1; 7 nucleotides agree with TRBD2. The CDR3 is 14 amino acids. The junction had 4 bases not matched to a gene; V was cut back by 2 bases and J by 6 bases. Germline-derived CDR1 and CDR2 are MDHEN and SYDVKM. DNA for the CDR3: TGTGCCAGCAGTTTAGGTCTAGCGGCCAATGAGCAGTTCTTC. This codes for CASSLGLAANEQFF. The whole variable domain, remainder taken from reference TRBV28 and TRBJ2-1, is DVKVTQSSRYLVKRTGEKVFLECVQDMDHENMFWYRQDPGLGLRLIYFSYDVKMKEKGDIPEGYSVSREKKERFSLILESASTNQTSMYLCASSLGLAANEQFFGPGTRLTVL.

This CDR3 is CASSNYMGDNQPQHF. In DNA, the CDR3 is TGCGCCAGCAGCAACTACATGGGGGACAATCAGCCCCAGCATTTT. The chain joins TRBV4-3 to TRBJ1-5, with D perhaps TRBD1 (5 bases). Germline V gene data show CDR1 as LGHNA and CDR2 as YSLEER. This CDR3 has 15 amino acids. V lost 5 bases to trimming and J lost 3 bases, with 14 bases between them.

The V gene is TRBV2, the J gene TRBJ1-1, with a tentative D call TRBD1 (5 bases). CDR1 and CDR2 from the germline V gene are SNHLY and FYNNEI. The V and J ends lost 4 bases and 0 bases respectively, with 12 bases between them. The CDR3 covers 15 residues. The CDR3 loop reads CASSAPTDMNTEAFF. The CDR3 bases are TGTGCCAGCAGTGCCCCGACAGACATGAACACTGAAGCTTTCTTT.

This chain links TRBV5-4 with TRBJ2-5; TRBD1 matches at 11 bases. Germline lookup yields CDR1 SGHNT and CDR2 YYREEE (reference sequence). Trimming cost V 4 bases and J 4 bases; bases outside gene matches: 9. The CDR3 runs to 16 residues. CDR3 sequence: CASSARTGGASETQYF. CDR3 in DNA: TGTGCCAGCAGCGCACGGACAGGGGGCGCGTCAGAGACCCAGTACTTC.